This passage covers 32 T cell receptor beta chains from one sample sequenced in a study of beta chain features in type 1 diabetes. Expressed TCRB transcripts got sequenced, as all isolated RNA was reverse transcribed. The data were produced by immunoSEQ multiplex PCR, yet TCRdb's version contains in-frame clones alone and is incomplete. The sample has more than 350,000 clones, around 10% seen once. The sequenced sample consisted of naive CD4+ T cells from blood. Source of these receptors: a woman aged 18 to 35 in good health.

A few counts support this clone. The CDR3 here is CASSLRWSVNEKLFF. CDR3 DNA: TGTGCCAGCAGTTTAAGGTGGAGCGTTAATGAAAAACTGTTTTTT. V and J are TRBV27 and TRBJ1-4, with unresolved D. Trimming pared 2 bases from V and 4 bases from J, leaving 11 bases between. This CDR3 has 15 residues. Germline assignment: CDR1 MNHEY and CDR2 SMNVEV (reference sequence). The variable domain in full, with the rest retrieved from reference TRBV27 and TRBJ1-4, is EAQVTQNPRYLITVTGKKLTVTCSQNMNHEYMSWYRQDPGLGLRQIYYSMNVEVTDKGDVPEGYKVSRKEKRNFPLILESPSPNQTSLYFCASSLRWSVNEKLFFGSGTQLSVL.

The chain couples TRBV6-1 to TRBJ2-7; the D gene is possibly TRBD2 (6 bases). The CDR3 is made up of 14 amino acids. V lost 4 bases to trimming and J lost 2 bases, with 12 bases between them. Germline assignment: CDR1 MNHNS and CDR2 SASEGT. CDR3 residues: CASSALATTYEQYV. The CDR3, as DNA: TGTGCCAGCAGTGCCCTAGCGACTACCTACGAGCAGTACGTC.

This clone was found a few times. V is TRBV7-9 and J is TRBJ2-7; TRBD1 or TRBD2 may be the D gene (5 bases each). This CDR3 contains 15 residues. Trimming took 5 bases from V and 7 from J, leaving 21 bases between them. Germline lookup yields CDR1 SEHNR and CDR2 FQNEAQ (reference sequence). CDR3 residues: CASSPTPGSREEQYV. The CDR3 DNA reads as TGTGCCAGCAGCCCGACCCCGGGTAGCAGGGAGGAGCAGTACGTC.

This clone has a single count. V is TRBV7-9 and J is TRBJ1-2, with D possibly being TRBD1 (5 bases). The CDR3 contains 15 residues. Trimming left V 5 bases short and J 4 bases short, with 17 bases between. CDR1 and CDR2 from the germline V gene are SEHNR and FQNEAQ (reference sequence). The CDR3 coding sequence is TGTGCCAGCAGCGACCGCCAGGGTGAAAGCTATGGCTACACCTTC. Encoded protein: CASSDRQGESYGYTF.

The chain has TRBV18 and TRBJ2-4; D might be TRBD2 (6 bases). The CDR3 consists of 13 residues. Germline V lookup: CDR1 KGHSH, CDR2 LQKENI. Trimming shortened V by 4 bases and J by 7 bases, and 11 bases separated the two germline ends. The CDR3 spells CASSRTGLNIQYF. CDR3 DNA: TGTGCCAGCTCACGTACGGGACTGAACATTCAGTACTTC.

The V call is TRBV10-3, the J call TRBJ2-7; TRBD1 is a possible D gene (6 bases). Trimming pared 2 bases from V and 2 bases from J, leaving 13 bases between. CDR3 size: 15 residues. Germline lookup yields CDR1 ENHRY and CDR2 SYGVKD. CDR3 residues: CAISEKLTGPYEQYV. The DNA of the CDR3 is TGTGCCATCAGTGAGAAGCTCACAGGGCCCTACGAGCAGTACGTC.

In its sample, this clone was seen a few times. The chain links TRBV6-6 to TRBJ2-5; possibly TRBD2 for D (5 bases). The ends were cut back, 3 bases at V and 6 bases at J, with 11 bases in the middle. Germline CDR1 reads MNHNY; CDR2 reads SVGAGI (reference sequence). This CDR3 comprises 13 residues. The CDR3 protein is CASSYEGLKTQYF. The CDR3 DNA follows: TGTGCCAGCAGTTATGAGGGATTGAAGACCCAGTACTTC.

This clone was seen a handful of times. V and J are TRBV6-6 and TRBJ2-7, with 8 bases identical to TRBD2. Germline values: CDR1 MNHNY, CDR2 SVGAGI (reference sequence). V gave up 5 bases and J gave up 3 bases; unmatched junction bases: 0. The CDR3 totals 12 residues. CDR3 in DNA: TGTGCCAGCAGTACTAGCGGCTACGAGCAGTACTTC. This translates into CASSTSGYEQYF.

This clone appeared a few times. This chain uses TRBV15 with TRBJ1-1; perhaps TRBD1 as D (5 bases). Trimming shortened V by 3 bases and J by 0 bases, and 17 bases separated the two germline ends. Per the germline V gene, CDR1 is LNHNV and CDR2 is YYDKDF (reference sequence). This CDR3 spans 17 amino acids. The CDR3 here is CATSSGPGGDMNTEAFF. The CDR3, as DNA: TGTGCCACCAGCAGTGGTCCCGGGGGGGATATGAACACTGAAGCTTTCTTT.

This chain connects TRBV15 to TRBJ2-1, with 7 bases aligning to TRBD1. The ends lost 2 bases at V and 8 bases at J; junction bases unmatched: 12. This CDR3 is 16 amino acids long. Germline V gene data show CDR1 as LNHNV and CDR2 as YYDKDF (reference sequence). CDR3 sequence reads: CATSRLDRVSVDEQFF. DNA of the CDR3: TGTGCCACCAGCAGACTAGACAGGGTGTCGGTCGATGAGCAGTTCTTC.

This clone was counted between two and nine times. V is TRBV15 and J is TRBJ2-5; 8 bases match TRBD1. With V trimmed by 4 bases and J by 1 base, 5 bases remained unmatched. CDR1 is LNHNV, CDR2 YYDKDF, per germline (reference sequence). The CDR3 is 15 residues long. The CDR3 region is CATSTDGTGQETQYF. The CDR3 coding sequence is TGTGCCACCAGCACCGACGGGACAGGCCAAGAGACCCAGTACTTC.

The rearrangement links TRBV2 to TRBJ2-5, with 8 bases matching TRBD1. V trimming: 7 bases; J trimming: 5 bases; junction bases outside the gene matches: 18. This CDR3 contains 17 residues. Germline V gene sequence: CDR1 SNHLY, CDR2 FYNNEI. The CDR3 loop reads CASTAEHGTGGGETQYF. For the CDR3, the DNA is TGTGCCAGCACAGCCGAGCATGGCACAGGGGGTGGGGAGACCCAGTACTTC.

This clone was picked up a small number of times. V and J are TRBV7-7 and TRBJ2-1, with TRBD2 matching over 8 bases. CDR1 and CDR2 from the germline V gene are SSHAT and FNYEAQ (reference sequence). V lost 5 bases to trimming and J lost 12 bases; unmatched junction nucleotides: 9. The CDR3 extends over 13 amino acids. This chain's CDR3 is CASSAGLAGSQFF. CDR3 nucleotides: TGTGCCAGCAGCGCAGGCTTAGCGGGGTCGCAGTTCTTC.

In this sample, this clone turned up a few times. The rearrangement uses TRBV12-5 and TRBJ2-7; D gene ambiguous. There are 12 residues in the CDR3. Germline V lookup: CDR1 LGHNT, CDR2 FRNRAP. CDR3 nucleotide sequence: TGTGCTAGTCGTTTTGAGAGCTACGAGCAGTACGTC. This codes for CASRFESYEQYV.

This chain connects TRBV7-2 to TRBJ2-3; D is unclear. This CDR3 is 13 amino acids long. The V end was cut by 5 bases, the J end by 2 bases, with 8 bases between. In germline, CDR1 is SGHTA, CDR2 FQGNSA. The CDR3 coding sequence is TGTGCCAGCAGCAGTTCCAACACAGATACGCAGTATTTT. Protein: CASSSSNTDTQYF.

The rearrangement uses TRBV15 and TRBJ1-3; D gene unclear. From germline, CDR1 is LNHNV and CDR2 YYDKDF (reference sequence). V dropped 4 bases and J dropped 1 base, with 5 bases sitting between them. This CDR3 is built from 13 residues. The CDR3 region is CATSNPSGNTIYF. CDR3 bases: TGTGCCACCAGCAACCCTTCTGGAAACACCATATATTTT.

CDR3 coding DNA: TGTGCTAGTGGTTTGGTACTCGGGGTATACTCCTACGAGCAGTACTTC. Translating gives CASGLVLGVYSYEQYF. The chain combines TRBV12-5 with TRBJ2-7; a possible D gene is TRBD2 (5 bases). CDR1 is LGHNT and CDR2 is FRNRAP in the germline V gene. Deletions cut 0 bases from V and 0 bases from J, with 12 bases between. This CDR3 has 16 residues.

Of note for this clone: Other DNA sequences in the sample encode the same CDR3. The V call is TRBV2, the J call TRBJ2-5; no reliable D call. V was shortened by 7 bases and J by 5 bases, with 5 bases between the two germline ends. Germline CDR1 is SNHLY and CDR2 is FYNNEI. The CDR3 loop spans 10 amino acids. The CDR3 DNA reads as TGTGCCAGCACTCGGGAGACCCAGTACTTC. This codes for CASTRETQYF.

This clone was detected only a few times. The chain carries TRBV7-2 and TRBJ2-7; 7 nucleotides align to TRBD1. The CDR3 extends over 14 amino acids. The V gene end was trimmed by 5 bases and the J gene end by 5 bases; junction bases not matched to a gene: 9. CDR1 is SGHTA and CDR2 is FQGNSA in the germline V gene. In DNA, the CDR3 is TGTGCCAGCAGCCAGACAGGGATGTGGGACGAGCAGTACTTC. It codes for CASSQTGMWDEQYF.

This clone was detected a few times. This chain joins TRBV7-2 and TRBJ1-2, with D maybe TRBD1 (5 bases). CDR1 and CDR2 (germline): SGHTA, FQGNSA. CDR3 length: 16 residues. The ends were cut back, 5 bases at V and 1 base at J, with 17 bases in the middle. Here the CDR3 reads CASSPGEGLINYGYTF. DNA for the CDR3: TGTGCCAGCAGCCCCGGGGAGGGGCTAATTAACTATGGCTACACCTTC.

This chain uses TRBV18 with TRBJ2-3; a weak D match, TRBD2 (5 bases). Germline loops: CDR1 KGHSH, CDR2 LQKENI. The V and J ends lost 0 bases and 11 bases respectively, with 15 bases between them. The CDR3 totals 14 residues. The CDR3 spells CASSPPGPRDLQYF. The CDR3 DNA reads TGTGCCAGCTCACCACCTGGACCGAGGGATCTGCAGTATTTT.

In its sample, this clone was seen a few times. V gene TRBV7-9 combines with J gene TRBJ1-2; D is unclear. V lost 3 bases, J lost 7 bases, and 15 bases lay in between. The CDR3 extends over 14 amino acids. The germline gives CDR1 SEHNR, CDR2 FQNEAQ (reference sequence). For the CDR3, the DNA is TGTGCCAGCAGCTTGACCACGGGGTACTCTGGCTACACCTTC. Encoded protein: CASSLTTGYSGYTF.

The V and J genes are TRBV7-2 and TRBJ2-7; 8 nucleotides align to TRBD2. Losses at the gene ends were 1 base for V and 2 bases for J; bases not matched to a gene: 4. CDR3 length: 15 residues. CDR1 and CDR2 from the germline V gene are SGHTA and FQGNSA. CDR3 amino acids: CASSLGSGSAYEQYF. CDR3 DNA: TGTGCCAGCAGCTTAGGCAGCGGGAGTGCCTACGAGCAGTACTTC.

The rearrangement uses TRBV18 and TRBJ1-5; D is unresolved. Trimming removed 2 bases at V and 2 bases at J, with 7 bases between. The length of the CDR3 is 14 residues. Germline V CDR1 and CDR2: KGHSH, LQKENI. The CDR3 bases are TGTGCCAGCTCACCAGACGGGGGCAATCAGCCCCAGCATTTT. Translation: CASSPDGGNQPQHF. Drawing the rest from reference TRBV18 and TRBJ1-5, the complete variable domain is NAGVMQNPRHLVRRRGQEARLRCSPMKGHSHVYWYRQLPEEGLKFMVYLQKENIIDESGMPKERFSAEFPKEGPSILRIQQVVRGDSAAYFCASSPDGGNQPQHFGDGTRLSIL.

V gene TRBV7-9 combines with J gene TRBJ2-7; 9 bases are a match to TRBD1. The length of the CDR3 is 14 residues. The trim removed 5 bases at V and 2 bases at J, leaving 4 bases unmatched. CDR1 SEHNR and CDR2 FQNEAQ come from the germline V gene (reference sequence). The CDR3 DNA reads TGTGCCAGCAGCGAGTGGGACAGGGCCTACGAGCAGTACTTC. It yields the protein CASSEWDRAYEQYF.

This clone was seen a few times. The chain carries TRBV4-2 and TRBJ2-1, with a weak D call TRBD2 (6 bases). Germline loops: CDR1 LGHNA, CDR2 YNFKEQ. The CDR3 is made up of 15 amino acids. V lost 1 base and J lost 0, with 7 bases in between. As DNA, the CDR3 is TGTGCCAGCAGCCAAGCGGAGGGCTCCTACAATGAGCAGTTCTTC. Its protein product is CASSQAEGSYNEQFF.

This clone was counted a few times. This chain joins TRBV29-1 and TRBJ1-1, with D perhaps matching TRBD1 (5 bases). CDR1 and CDR2 (germline): SQVTM, ANQGSEA. The CDR3 sequence is 12 residues long. V lost 6 bases and J 2 bases, leaving 10 bases between the germline ends. In DNA form, the CDR3 reads TGCAGCGTGGCGGACACAAACACTGAAGCTTTCTTT. Protein product: CSVADTNTEAFF.

The chain links TRBV7-9 to TRBJ2-3; D may be TRBD2 (5 bases). Germline V CDR1 and CDR2: SEHNR, FQNEAQ (reference sequence). This CDR3 is built from 18 residues. The germline V and J ends were trimmed by 1 base and 1 base, with 18 bases remaining between them. CDR3 DNA sequence: TGTGCCAGCAGCTTAGAGGTCAGAGCGGAGACACGCACAGATACGCAGTATTTT. Amino acids: CASSLEVRAETRTDTQYF. The whole variable domain, filled in from reference TRBV7-9 and TRBJ2-3, reads DTGVSQNPRHKITKRGQNVTFRCDPISEHNRLYWYRQTLGQGPEFLTYFQNEAQLEKSRLLSDRFSAERPKGSFSTLEIQRTEQGDSAMYLCASSLEVRAETRTDTQYFGPGTRLTVL.

This clone has just a few counts. The chain has TRBV7-3 and TRBJ2-1, with TRBD1 matching over 10 bases. The length of the CDR3 is 15 residues. V was pared by 5 bases and J by 7 bases, with 8 bases of the junction left unmatched. Germline V CDR1 and CDR2: SGHTA, FQGTGA. CDR3 nucleotide sequence: TGTGCCAGCAGCGGGGCCGGGACAGGGGTGAATGAGCAGTTCTTC. Translated: CASSGAGTGVNEQFF.

V usage is TRBV7-2 and J usage is TRBJ2-3; the D call may be TRBD1 or TRBD2 (5 bases each). The CDR3 length is 15 residues. The germline V gene has CDR1 SGHTA and CDR2 FQGNSA. V dropped 4 bases and J dropped 3 bases, with 14 bases sitting between them. The CDR3 protein is CASSSRGVQTDTQYF. CDR3 coding DNA: TGTGCCAGCAGCTCACGAGGGGTGCAGACAGATACGCAGTATTTT.

A few counts support this clone. V gene TRBV7-8 combines with J gene TRBJ1-1; no clear D gene. The germline CDR1 and CDR2 sequences are SGHVS and FQNEAQ. The CDR3 runs 16 residues. V lost 1 base and J lost 3, with 15 bases in between. CDR3 sequence reads: CASSLEGSMTYTEAFF. CDR3 nucleotide sequence: TGTGCCAGCAGCTTAGAGGGTTCAATGACGTACACTGAAGCTTTCTTT.

V and J are TRBV7-2 and TRBJ2-5; 8 bases match TRBD1. This CDR3 contains 15 residues. V gave up 3 bases and J gave up 5 bases; unmatched junction bases: 8. CDR1 and CDR2 (germline): SGHTA, FQGNSA. CDR3 loop: CASSFDRGDGETQYF. The CDR3 DNA follows: TGTGCCAGCAGCTTCGACAGGGGAGATGGGGAGACCCAGTACTTC.